These 24 T cell receptor beta chains were all obtained from the same sample, sequenced in a study of PD-L1 blockade in urothelial cancer. Data came from immunoSEQ multiplex PCR; TCRdb stores just in-frame clones and leaves some out. The sample has tens of thousands of clones; 90% are singletons. Time point defined: pretreatment peripheral blood. Sequenced here: PBMCs, sampled around atezolizumab (anti-PD-L1) treatment. Every receptor here comes from a man aged 55 to 70 with urothelial cancer.

This sequence joins TRBV6-5 and TRBJ2-7, with a possible D match to TRBD1 (8 bases). The germline V gene encodes CDR1 MNHEY and CDR2 SVGAGI. Trimming stripped 11 bases from V and 2 bases from J, with 13 bases between. The length of the CDR3 is 12 residues. CDR3 amino acids: CAQQGGTYEQYF. The CDR3 DNA is TGTGCCCAACAGGGGGGGACCTACGAGCAGTACTTC.

The V call is TRBV6-6, the J call TRBJ2-7; no clear D. CDR1 is MNHNY, CDR2 SVGAGI, per germline (reference sequence). The CDR3 spans 11 residues. V lost 8 bases and J lost 3, with 8 bases in between. CDR3 loop: CASGHSYEQYF. The CDR3 bases are TGTGCCAGCGGCCACAGCTACGAGCAGTACTTC.

V and J are TRBV6-4 and TRBJ2-3, with TRBD2 matching over 10 bases. The CDR3 has 14 amino acids. Germline values: CDR1 MRHNA, CDR2 SNTAGT. V shed 6 bases and J 3 bases; nucleotides not matched to a gene: 3. CDR3 residues: CASSSGGGTDTQYF. CDR3 nucleotide sequence: TGTGCCAGCAGCAGCGGGGGGGGGACAGATACGCAGTATTTT.

The chain is built from TRBV5-4 and TRBJ1-4; 9 bases are shared with TRBD1. The CDR3 runs to 14 residues. V lost 4 bases to trimming and J lost 4 bases; unmatched junction nucleotides: 2. The germline V gene has CDR1 SGHNT and CDR2 YYREEE (reference sequence). CDR3 sequence (DNA): TGTGCCAGCAGCGGGACAGGGAGTAATGAAAAACTGTTTTTT. Encoded protein: CASSGTGSNEKLFF.

The chain has TRBV4-3 and TRBJ2-3; TRBD2 matches at 13 bases. Germline CDR1 is LGHNA and CDR2 is YSLEER. The CDR3 sequence is 16 residues long. The J segment lost 5 bases and the V segment lost 5 bases, leaving 7 bases of the junction unmatched. CDR3 region: CASSVRLAGGGDTQYF. Written as DNA, the CDR3 is TGCGCCAGCAGCGTCCGACTAGCGGGGGGAGGAGATACGCAGTATTTT.

The V call is TRBV6-5, the J call TRBJ2-7; TRBD2 might be the D (6 bases). V was shortened by 5 bases and J by 13 bases, with 18 bases between the two germline ends. The CDR3 spans 12 residues. Germline loops: CDR1 MNHEY, CDR2 SVGAGI. Here the CDR3 reads CASSGRGTSYYF. The CDR3, as DNA: TGTGCCAGCAGTGGACGCGGGACCTCTTATTACTTC.

The rearrangement uses TRBV7-2 and TRBJ2-2; TRBD1 agrees at 7 bases. The CDR3 sequence is 15 residues long. Losses at the gene ends were 7 bases for V and 3 bases for J; bases not matched to a gene: 8. Germline assignment: CDR1 SGHTA and CDR2 FQGNSA. The CDR3 region has the DNA TGTGCCAGCAAACCAGGACAGGCGCACACCGGGGAGCTGTTTTTT. It encodes CASKPGQAHTGELFF.

This chain uses TRBV7-3 with TRBJ2-1; D perhaps matches TRBD1 (7 bases). From germline, CDR1 is SGHTA and CDR2 FQGTGA. The CDR3 totals 12 residues. Trimming left V 4 bases short and J 10 bases short, with 11 bases between. CDR3 in DNA: TGTGCCAGCAGCTCACAGGGGAGGGAGCAGTTCTTC. This encodes CASSSQGREQFF.

The chain employs TRBV7-2 and TRBJ1-6, with D possibly matching TRBD1 (6 bases). Germline CDR1 reads SGHTA; CDR2 reads FQGNSA. V lost 4 bases, J lost 5 bases, and 9 bases lay in between. CDR3 size: 14 residues. The CDR3 coding sequence is TGTGCCAGCAGCTATGACAGGAATAATTCACCCCTCCACTTT. Protein sequence: CASSYDRNNSPLHF.

J is TRBJ1-3 and V is TRBV7-9; 10 nucleotides agree with TRBD1. Unmatched junction bases numbered 6, after V lost 6 bases and J lost 4 bases. Germline V lookup: CDR1 SEHNR, CDR2 FQNEAQ (reference sequence). This CDR3 spans 15 amino acids. The CDR3 protein is CASRSGTGVGNTIYF. The CDR3, as DNA: TGTGCCAGCAGATCCGGGACAGGGGTAGGAAACACCATATATTTT.

This rearrangement joins TRBV5-1 to TRBJ2-4; possible D gene TRBD1, 5 bases. The length of the CDR3 is 14 residues. Trimming took 4 bases from V and 2 from J, leaving 10 bases between them. Germline V gene data show CDR1 as SGHRS and CDR2 as YFSETQ. As DNA, the CDR3 is TGCGCCAGCAGCCTGGACATTTCCAAAAACATTCAGTACTTC. Translated, it gives CASSLDISKNIQYF.

This clone was seen a single time. The chain joins TRBV15 to TRBJ1-5, with D possibly TRBD1 on 6 matching bases. V lost 5 bases and J lost 5, with 19 bases in between. The CDR3 loop spans 16 amino acids. Germline V gene data show CDR1 as LNHNV and CDR2 as YYDKDF (reference sequence). The CDR3 here is CATSRSGGRAHQPQHF. In DNA, the CDR3 is TGTGCCACCAGCCGAAGCGGGGGGCGGGCCCATCAGCCCCAGCATTTT.

The chain couples TRBV5-1 to TRBJ2-5; TRBD1 might be the D (5 bases). CDR3 length equals 15 residues. Between the trimmed V and J ends, which lost 4 bases and 2 bases, there was a span of 15 bases. Per germline, CDR1 SGHRS and CDR2 YFSETQ. CDR3 residues: CASSPTRVGQETQYF. The DNA of the CDR3 is TGCGCCAGCAGCCCCACCAGGGTCGGGCAAGAGACCCAGTACTTC.

The chain combines TRBV12-1 with TRBJ2-1; TRBD2 reflects the table's D call only, with no check against the DNA. TRBV12-1 counts as a pseudogene. The CDR3 totals 14 residues. The CDR3 loop is CASGVGTTVNEQFF. The DNA of the CDR3 is TGTGCCAGCGGGGTGGGGACTACCGTTAATGAGCAGTTCTTC.

This chain joins TRBV18 and TRBJ1-5, with a tentative D call TRBD1 (5 bases). Per germline, CDR1 KGHSH and CDR2 LQKENI. The ends were cut back, 3 bases at V and 7 bases at J, with 10 bases in the middle. The CDR3 loop spans 13 amino acids. Here the CDR3 DNA reads TGTGCCAGCTCACCGGCCCAGGGACAGCCCCAGCATTTT. It translates to CASSPAQGQPQHF.

The chain couples TRBV7-9 to TRBJ1-1, with D hard to call. V was pared by 2 bases and J by 1 base, with 5 bases between. The germline gives CDR1 SEHNR, CDR2 FQNEAQ (reference sequence). This CDR3 region has 13 residues. The CDR3 DNA sequence: TGTGCCAGCAGCTTAAGAGGGAACACTGAAGCTTTCTTT. Protein sequence: CASSLRGNTEAFF.

V and J are TRBV13 and TRBJ1-1; the match to TRBD1 covers 7 bases. The J segment lost 5 bases and the V segment lost 0 bases, leaving 0 bases of the junction unmatched. Germline assignment: CDR1 PRHDT and CDR2 FYEKMQ (reference sequence). The CDR3 is 13 residues long. CDR3 amino acids: CASSLGRGTEAFF. CDR3 bases: TGTGCCAGCAGCTTAGGCAGGGGGACTGAAGCTTTCTTT.

The V and J genes are TRBV7-2 and TRBJ1-1; 7 positions match TRBD1. This CDR3 is built from 14 residues. Losses at the gene ends were 5 bases for V and 1 base for J; bases not matched to a gene: 4. Per the germline V gene, CDR1 is SGHTA and CDR2 is FQGNSA. The CDR3 spells CASSTRTGNTEAFF. The CDR3 coding sequence is TGTGCCAGCAGCACTAGGACAGGGAACACTGAAGCTTTCTTT.

V and J are TRBV5-4 and TRBJ1-2, with 8 bases that match TRBD1. Germline CDR1 is SGHNT and CDR2 is YYREEE (reference sequence). The CDR3 consists of 13 residues. V trimming: 4 bases; J trimming: 7 bases; junction bases outside the gene matches: 6. CDR3 loop: CASSLQGATGYTF. Here the CDR3 DNA reads TGTGCCAGCAGCCTGCAGGGGGCCACTGGCTACACCTTC.

The J gene is TRBJ2-5, the V gene TRBV30; D unclear. Trimming left V 1 base short and J 2 bases short, with 8 bases between. The length of the CDR3 is 13 residues. Per germline, CDR1 GTSNPN and CDR2 SVGIG (reference sequence). CDR3 coding DNA: TGTGCCTGGAGTGAGAGTGTTCAAGAGACCCAGTACTTC. This gives the protein CAWSESVQETQYF. Full variable domain (remainder filled in from reference TRBV30 and TRBJ2-5): SQTIHQWPATLVQPVGSPLSLECTVEGTSNPNLYWYRQAAGRGLQLLFYSVGIGQISSEVPQNLSASRPQDRQFILSSKKLLLSDSGFYLCAWSESVQETQYFGPGTRLLVL.

The chain recombines TRBV7-4 with TRBJ1-5; D is unresolved. The CDR3 totals 16 residues. With 3 bases removed from V and 5 bases from J, the gap between germline ends came to 17 bases. The germline V gene has CDR1 SGHVT and CDR2 SQSDAQ. The CDR3: CASSFLMSHCDQPQHF. DNA for the CDR3: TGTGCCAGCAGCTTCTTGATGTCCCACTGTGATCAGCCCCAGCATTTT.

The rearrangement joins TRBV19 to TRBJ2-1; TRBD2 matches 12 bases. This CDR3 contains 16 residues. Germline CDR1 LNHDA, CDR2 SQIVND (reference sequence). J was trimmed by 4 bases and V by 5 bases; bases with no gene match: 6. The DNA of the CDR3 is TGTGCCAGTAGTGAAACTAGCGGGGGGTTTTACAATGAGCAGTTCTTC. Amino acids: CASSETSGGFYNEQFF.

V and J are TRBV28 and TRBJ2-3, with TRBD2 matching over 7 bases. Losses at the gene ends were 7 bases for V and 8 bases for J; bases not matched to a gene: 12. CDR1 and CDR2 from the germline V gene are MDHEN and SYDVKM. This CDR3 has 14 residues. CDR3 in DNA: TGTGCCAGCAACTCTCCTCCGGGAGGAGGTACGCAGTATTTT. Translated: CASNSPPGGGTQYF.

The chain has TRBV11-2 and TRBJ1-1; tentative D call: TRBD1 (5 bases). Deletions cut 1 base from V and 1 base from J, with 10 bases between. CDR1 is SGHAT and CDR2 is FQNNGV in the germline V gene. The CDR3 runs to 15 residues. The CDR3 is CASSLGGAENTEAFF. CDR3 in DNA: TGTGCCAGCAGCTTAGGGGGCGCGGAGAACACTGAAGCTTTCTTT.